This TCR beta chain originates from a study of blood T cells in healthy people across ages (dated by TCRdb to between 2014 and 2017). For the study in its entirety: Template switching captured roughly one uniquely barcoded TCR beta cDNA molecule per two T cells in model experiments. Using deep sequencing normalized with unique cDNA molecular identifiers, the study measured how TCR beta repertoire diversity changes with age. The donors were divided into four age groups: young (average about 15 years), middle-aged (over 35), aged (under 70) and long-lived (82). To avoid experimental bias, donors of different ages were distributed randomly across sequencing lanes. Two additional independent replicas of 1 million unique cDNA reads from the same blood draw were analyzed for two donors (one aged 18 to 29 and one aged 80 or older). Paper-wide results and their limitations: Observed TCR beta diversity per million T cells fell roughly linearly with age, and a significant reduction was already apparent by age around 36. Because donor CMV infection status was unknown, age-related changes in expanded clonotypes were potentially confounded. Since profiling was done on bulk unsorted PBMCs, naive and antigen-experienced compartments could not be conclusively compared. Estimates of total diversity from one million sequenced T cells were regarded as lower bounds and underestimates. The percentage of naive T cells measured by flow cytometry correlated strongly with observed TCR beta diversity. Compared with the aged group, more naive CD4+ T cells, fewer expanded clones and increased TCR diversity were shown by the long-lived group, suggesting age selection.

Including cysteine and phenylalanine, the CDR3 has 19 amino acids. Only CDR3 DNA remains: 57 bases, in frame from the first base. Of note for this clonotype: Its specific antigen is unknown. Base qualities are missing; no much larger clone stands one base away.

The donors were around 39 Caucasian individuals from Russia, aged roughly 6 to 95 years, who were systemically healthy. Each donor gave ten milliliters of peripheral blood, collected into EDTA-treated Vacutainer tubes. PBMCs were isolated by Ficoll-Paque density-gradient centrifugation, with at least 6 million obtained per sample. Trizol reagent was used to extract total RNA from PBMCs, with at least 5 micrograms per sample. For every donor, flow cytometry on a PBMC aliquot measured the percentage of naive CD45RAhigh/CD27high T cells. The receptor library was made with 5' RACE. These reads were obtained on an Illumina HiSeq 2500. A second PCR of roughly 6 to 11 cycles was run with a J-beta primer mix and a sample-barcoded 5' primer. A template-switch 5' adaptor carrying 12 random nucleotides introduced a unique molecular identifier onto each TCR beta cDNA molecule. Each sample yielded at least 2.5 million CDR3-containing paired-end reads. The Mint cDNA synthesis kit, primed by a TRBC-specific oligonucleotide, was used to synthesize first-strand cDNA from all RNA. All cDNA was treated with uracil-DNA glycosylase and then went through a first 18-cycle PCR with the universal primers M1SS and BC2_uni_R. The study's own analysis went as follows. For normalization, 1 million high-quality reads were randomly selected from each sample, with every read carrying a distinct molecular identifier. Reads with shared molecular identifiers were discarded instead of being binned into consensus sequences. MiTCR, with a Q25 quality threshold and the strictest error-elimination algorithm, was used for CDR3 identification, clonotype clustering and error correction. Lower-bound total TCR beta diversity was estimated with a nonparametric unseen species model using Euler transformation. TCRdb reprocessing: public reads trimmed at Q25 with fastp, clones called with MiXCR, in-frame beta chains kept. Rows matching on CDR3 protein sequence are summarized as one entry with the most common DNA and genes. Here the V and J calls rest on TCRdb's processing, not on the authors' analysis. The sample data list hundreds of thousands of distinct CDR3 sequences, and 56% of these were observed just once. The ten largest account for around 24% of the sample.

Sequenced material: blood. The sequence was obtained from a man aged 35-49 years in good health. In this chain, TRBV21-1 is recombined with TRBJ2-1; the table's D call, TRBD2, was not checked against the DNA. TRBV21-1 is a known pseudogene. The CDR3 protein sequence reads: CASSGTTSGEVKSYNEQFF. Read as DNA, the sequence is TGTGCCAGCAGCGGGACGACTAGCGGGGAAGTGAAATCCTACAATGAGCAGTTCTTC.